This passage covers 31 T cell receptor beta chains from one sample sequenced in a study of T cell responses to AZD1222 COVID-19 vaccine. Profiling relied on immunoSEQ multiplex PCR, and the TCRdb table lists in-frame clones only, not all of them. This table has 120,000 or so clones, 90% appearing once. The sequencing used peripheral blood, collected on day 0 of AZD1222 vaccination. Receptors originate from an adult in good health.

This chain connects TRBV28 to TRBJ1-1; TRBD1 might be the D (5 bases). Trimming took 6 bases from V and 8 from J, leaving 16 bases between them. This CDR3 has 13 amino acids. Germline V gene lookup returns CDR1 MDHEN and CDR2 SYDVKM. The CDR3 DNA follows: TGTGCCAGCAGGGAAAAGGGGAGGGCGGAAGCTTTCTTT. This sequence encodes CASREKGRAEAFF.

This clone occurred once. In DNA, the CDR3 is TGTGCCAGCAGCTTAATTTCCCTCGGTGAAGCTTTCTTT. As protein: CASSLISLGEAFF. The chain couples TRBV7-8 to TRBJ1-1; no clear D. CDR1 and CDR2 (germline): SGHVS, FQNEAQ. CDR3 length: 13 residues. The V and J ends lost 2 bases and 7 bases respectively, with 11 bases between them.

The chain employs TRBV6-5 and TRBJ1-5; 12 nucleotides align to TRBD1. J gave up 5 bases and V 6 bases, and 2 bases lay outside the gene matches. The germline V gene has CDR1 MNHEY and CDR2 SVGAGI. This CDR3 is built from 14 residues. The CDR3 bases are TGTGCCAGCAGGGGACAGGGGGCTGATCAGCCCCAGCATTTT. This gives the protein CASRGQGADQPQHF.

This rearrangement joins TRBV6-5 to TRBJ2-1; D is perhaps TRBD2 (6 bases). Trimming stripped 10 bases from V and 0 bases from J, with 13 bases between. The CDR3 is 14 amino acids. Germline assignment: CDR1 MNHEY and CDR2 SVGAGI. In DNA form, the CDR3 reads TGTGCCACCCGGGAGACAGCCTCCTACAATGAGCAGTTCTTC. Translated, it gives CATRETASYNEQFF.

V is TRBV7-6 and J is TRBJ2-7; 8 bases agree with TRBD2. Germline CDR1 reads SGHVS; CDR2 reads FNYEAQ. V shed 0 bases, J shed 7 bases, and the junction held 11 bases outside the gene matches. The CDR3 contains 16 residues. The CDR3 loop reads CASSLALGGLEGEQYF. The CDR3 DNA sequence: TGTGCCAGCAGCTTAGCGCTGGGGGGACTAGAAGGAGAGCAGTACTTC. The full variable domain, rest sourced from reference TRBV7-6 and TRBJ2-7, is GAGVSQSPRYKVTKRGQDVALRCDPISGHVSLYWYRQALGQGPEFLTYFNYEAQQDKSGLPNDRFSAERPEGSISTLTIQRTEQRDSAMYRCASSLALGGLEGEQYFGPGTRLTVT.

The CDR3 nucleotides are TGTGCCACCTCAAGACAGTTCAATCAGCCCCAGCATTTT. Translating gives CATSRQFNQPQHF. The chain is built from TRBV19 and TRBJ1-5; possibly TRBD1 for D (5 bases). The CDR3 consists of 13 residues. Germline CDR1 LNHDA, CDR2 SQIVND (reference sequence). V lost 10 bases and J 3 bases, leaving 13 bases between the germline ends.

This clone turned up a few times. The chain links TRBV27 to TRBJ1-2, with 7 positions matching TRBD1. The CDR3 has 13 residues. Germline lookup yields CDR1 MNHEY and CDR2 SMNVEV (reference sequence). V gave up 6 bases and J gave up 7 bases; unmatched junction bases: 8. CDR3 region: CASRQEGALGYTF. Here the CDR3 DNA reads TGTGCCAGCAGGCAAGAGGGGGCGCTTGGCTACACCTTC.

The V gene is TRBV7-3, the J gene TRBJ2-3; 9 bases are a match to TRBD1. Germline V CDR1 and CDR2: SGHTA, FQGTGA. This CDR3 is built from 15 residues. Trimming cost V 5 bases and J 2 bases; bases outside gene matches: 5. CDR3 nucleotides: TGTGCCAGCAGCCCGGACAGGGGCCACACAGATACGCAGTATTTT. It specifies CASSPDRGHTDTQYF.

This rearrangement joins TRBV7-9 to TRBJ2-2; TRBD1 is a possible D gene (6 bases). Germline V gene sequence: CDR1 SEHNR, CDR2 FQNEAQ (reference sequence). The CDR3 sequence is 14 residues long. The V and J ends lost 3 bases and 7 bases respectively, with 12 bases between them. CDR3 DNA sequence: TGTGCCAGCAGCTTCCAGGGGCTAGGCGGGGAGCTGTTTTTT. It codes for CASSFQGLGGELFF.

The gene calls are TRBV20-1 and TRBJ1-1; D remains unclear. The CDR3 spans 13 residues. Trimming cost V 3 bases and J 0 bases, with 8 bases left between them. The germline CDR1 and CDR2 sequences are DFQATT and SNEGSKA (reference sequence). Here the CDR3 reads CSASEHMNTEAFF. The CDR3 DNA sequence: TGCAGTGCTAGTGAACATATGAACACTGAAGCTTTCTTT.

The chain couples TRBV6-5 to TRBJ1-6; 7 nucleotides match TRBD1. Germline CDR1 reads MNHEY; CDR2 reads SVGAGI. J gave up 6 bases and V 6 bases, and 8 bases lay outside the gene matches. The CDR3 has 15 amino acids. CDR3 in amino acids: CASRMDRTINSPLHF. In DNA, the CDR3 is TGTGCCAGCAGAATGGACAGGACAATTAATTCACCCCTCCACTTT.

The rearrangement joins TRBV6-5 to TRBJ2-2, with a weak D call TRBD1 (5 bases). V was pared by 6 bases and J by 6 bases, with 14 bases between. Per germline, CDR1 MNHEY and CDR2 SVGAGI. The CDR3 length is 14 residues. In nucleotides, the CDR3 is TGTGCCAGCAGCTATACCTGGGGCCCCGGGGAGCTGTTTTTT. It yields the protein CASSYTWGPGELFF.

The J gene is TRBJ2-2, the V gene TRBV18; D not certain. The ends were cut back, 5 bases at V and 9 bases at J, with 10 bases in the middle. CDR1 is KGHSH, CDR2 LQKENI, per germline. CDR3 length: 12 amino acids. The CDR3 loop reads CASSIGRRELFF. The DNA of the CDR3 is TGTGCCAGCTCAATCGGACGGCGGGAGCTGTTTTTT.

V gene TRBV5-1 combines with J gene TRBJ2-3; D not certain. Per the germline V gene, CDR1 is SGHRS and CDR2 is YFSETQ. V was cut by 6 bases and J by 0 bases, with 8 bases left in between. This CDR3 spans 13 amino acids. CDR3 loop: CASMSGSTDTQYF. CDR3 bases: TGCGCCAGCATGTCGGGTAGCACAGATACGCAGTATTTT. Combining the CDR3 with reference TRBV5-1 and TRBJ2-3 gives the whole variable domain KAGVTQTPRYLIKTRGQQVTLSCSPISGHRSVSWYQQTPGQGLQFLFEYFSETQRNKGNFPGRFSGRQFSNSRSEMNVSTLELGDSALYLCASMSGSTDTQYFGPGTRLTVL.

This rearrangement joins TRBV3-1 (or the pseudogene TRBV3-2) to TRBJ1-6; TRBD1 agrees at 7 bases. The V gene end was trimmed by 8 bases and the J gene end by 5 bases; junction bases not matched to a gene: 15. This CDR3 region has 17 residues. Looked up from germline, CDR1 is LGHDT and CDR2 is YNNKEL (reference sequence). Written as DNA, the CDR3 is TGTGCCAGCGGACTCGAAGGAGGGGGCGGTCATAATTCACCCCTCCACTTT. Translation: CASGLEGGGGHNSPLHF.

V and J are TRBV28 and TRBJ2-2; D might be TRBD1 (5 bases). The CDR3 extends over 15 amino acids. The ends were cut back, 4 bases at V and 5 bases at J, with 14 bases in the middle. Germline V gene sequence: CDR1 MDHEN, CDR2 SYDVKM. The CDR3 DNA is TGTGCCAGCAGTTGGAGATTCAAGGGGACCGGGGAGCTGTTTTTT. The encoded protein is CASSWRFKGTGELFF.

This clone showed up just once. The V call is TRBV7-3, the J call TRBJ1-4; D is possibly TRBD1 (5 bases). The V gene's germline CDR1 is SGHTA and CDR2 FQGTGA. CDR3 length equals 17 residues. The ends were cut back, 2 bases at V and 7 bases at J, with 20 bases in the middle. CDR3 loop: CASSLSGPPGRGEKLFF. CDR3 DNA: TGTGCCAGCAGCTTATCGGGGCCTCCCGGGAGAGGTGAAAAACTGTTTTTT.

Only a few counts were recorded for this clone. CDR3 region: CASSLEASSHEQYF. The CDR3 region has the DNA TGCGCCAGCAGCTTGGAGGCTAGCAGCCACGAGCAGTACTTC. The V gene is TRBV5-1, the J gene TRBJ2-7; a possible D gene is TRBD2 (5 bases). V was clipped by 0 bases and J by 5 bases, with 12 bases between them. Germline CDR1 reads SGHRS; CDR2 reads YFSETQ. This CDR3 contains 14 residues.

The V gene is TRBV6-5, the J gene TRBJ1-1; no clear D. V was clipped by 0 bases and J by 0 bases, with 5 bases between them. This CDR3 has 14 residues. Looked up from germline, CDR1 is MNHEY and CDR2 is SVGAGI. CDR3 residues: CASSYSRVNTEAFF. The DNA for the CDR3 is TGTGCCAGCAGTTACTCTAGGGTGAACACTGAAGCTTTCTTT.

The rearrangement joins TRBV20-1 to TRBJ2-2; D perhaps matches TRBD2 (6 bases). Germline V gene sequence: CDR1 DFQATT, CDR2 SNEGSKA (reference sequence). With 3 bases removed from V and 6 bases from J, the gap between germline ends came to 11 bases. The CDR3 extends over 13 amino acids. The CDR3 nucleotides are TGCAGTGCTAGTGACGGGAGAGCCGGGGAGCTGTTTTTT. Amino acids: CSASDGRAGELFF.

The chain carries TRBV30 and TRBJ1-1, with D perhaps matching TRBD1 (5 bases). V gave up 3 bases and J gave up 1 base, with 15 bases separating them. Germline CDR1 GTSNPN, CDR2 SVGIG (reference sequence). The CDR3 totals 15 residues. The CDR3 loop reads CAWSPGGLRNTEAFF. CDR3 coding DNA: TGTGCCTGGAGCCCCGGGGGACTCAGGAACACTGAAGCTTTCTTT. The full variable domain, its missing parts supplied by reference TRBV30 and TRBJ1-1, is SQTIHQWPATLVQPVGSPLSLECTVEGTSNPNLYWYRQAAGRGLQLLFYSVGIGQISSEVPQNLSASRPQDRQFILSSKKLLLSDSGFYLCAWSPGGLRNTEAFFGQGTRLTVV.

The CDR3 DNA reads TGTGCCAGCAGCGTAGGTCCACTGACCGGATCCTATGGCTACACCTTC. Encoded protein: CASSVGPLTGSYGYTF. The chain is built from TRBV9 and TRBJ1-2; D is unresolved. This CDR3 is 16 amino acids long. Germline CDR1 and CDR2: SGDLS and YYNGEE. The germline V and J ends were trimmed by 0 bases and 4 bases, with 16 bases remaining between them.

This rearrangement joins TRBV6-5 to TRBJ1-2; D unclear. The CDR3 sequence is 14 residues long. Germline CDR1 reads MNHEY; CDR2 reads SVGAGI. Trimming took off 0 bases at V and 4 bases at J, with 9 bases between the two ends. DNA of the CDR3: TGTGCCAGCAGTTACTCGATCCAGCTCTATGGCTACACCTTC. Translating it yields CASSYSIQLYGYTF.

In its sample, this clone is medium-sized. The chain carries TRBV3-1 (or the pseudogene TRBV3-2) and TRBJ1-4; no definite D call. The V and J ends lost 0 bases and 0 bases respectively, with 20 bases between them. The germline V gene encodes CDR1 LGHDT and CDR2 YNNKEL (reference sequence). CDR3 length equals 20 residues. The CDR3: CASSQDPQTPGVATNEKLFF. The CDR3 DNA is TGTGCCAGCAGCCAAGATCCGCAAACTCCAGGAGTTGCAACTAATGAAAAACTGTTTTTT.

As regards this clone: At one end the junction does not follow the germline gene, possibly because of a read error. The chain couples TRBV28 to TRBJ1-5; D not resolved. Per germline, CDR1 MDHEN and CDR2 SYDVKM. The CDR3 spans 13 residues. The CDR3 loop is CASTTHPLDGLDF. CDR3 nucleotide sequence: TGTGCCAGCACAACCCATCCCCTGGACGGCCTGGATTTT. Supplemented by reference TRBV28 and TRBJ1-5, the full variable domain reads DVKVTQSSRYLVKRTGEKVFLECVQDMDHENMFWYRQDPGLGLRLIYFSYDVKMKEKGDIPEGYSVSREKKERFSLILESASTNQTSMYLCASTTHPLDGLDFGDGTRLSIL.

V usage is TRBV25-1 and J usage is TRBJ2-7, with D hard to call. The germline V gene encodes CDR1 MGHDK and CDR2 SYGVNS. This CDR3 has 11 amino acids. The ends were cut back, 7 bases at V and 1 base at J, with 5 bases in the middle. CDR3 in amino acids: CASTGSYEQYF. Here the CDR3 DNA reads TGTGCCAGCACCGGGTCCTACGAGCAGTACTTC.

This chain links TRBV19 with TRBJ1-4, with D possibly being TRBD1 (5 bases). The CDR3 loop spans 14 amino acids. The germline V gene has CDR1 LNHDA and CDR2 SQIVND (reference sequence). Trimming cost V 7 bases and J 4 bases, with 13 bases left between them. Written as DNA, the CDR3 is TGTGCCAGTAATGCGGGACGGGATAATGAAAAACTGTTTTTT. Its translation is CASNAGRDNEKLFF.

V gene TRBV11-2 combines with J gene TRBJ2-7; D is ambiguous. The V end lost 2 bases, the J end lost 3 bases, and 5 bases lay between the germline ends. The V gene's germline CDR1 is SGHAT and CDR2 FQNNGV. This CDR3 region has 12 residues. The CDR3 DNA is TGTGCCAGCAGCTTATCCAGCTACGAGCAGTACTTC. As protein: CASSLSSYEQYF.

The chain has TRBV7-8 and TRBJ2-7, with D possibly being TRBD1 or TRBD2 (5 bases each). Trimming stripped 6 bases from V and 6 bases from J, with 18 bases between. The CDR3 sequence is 14 residues long. The V gene's germline CDR1 is SGHVS and CDR2 FQNEAQ. The CDR3 DNA reads TGTGCCAGCAGAGCCGGGACGGATCTCACCGAGCAGTACTTC. It is translated as CASRAGTDLTEQYF.

The chain employs TRBV7-6 and TRBJ2-1; D unclear. This CDR3 is built from 16 residues. Germline CDR1 is SGHVS and CDR2 is FNYEAQ. The V end was cut by 2 bases, the J end by 0 bases, with 11 bases between. CDR3 nucleotide sequence: TGTGCCAGCAGCTTAAGTTTGTGGGACTCCTACAATGAGCAGTTCTTC. This sequence encodes CASSLSLWDSYNEQFF.

This clone came up once. This chain links TRBV11-2 with TRBJ2-5, with TRBD2 as a possible D gene (6 bases). Trimming took 0 bases from V and 3 from J, leaving 8 bases between them. The CDR3 has 14 residues. Germline V gene lookup returns CDR1 SGHAT and CDR2 FQNNGV. In DNA form, the CDR3 reads TGTGCCAGCAGCTTAGACAGGGAGGAAGAGACCCAGTACTTC. It specifies CASSLDREEETQYF. The whole variable domain, remainder taken from reference TRBV11-2 and TRBJ2-5, is EAGVAQSPRYKIIEKRQSVAFWCNPISGHATLYWYQQILGQGPKLLIQFQNNGVVDDSQLPKDRFSAERLKGVDSTLKIQPAKLEDSAVYLCASSLDREEETQYFGPGTRLLVL.